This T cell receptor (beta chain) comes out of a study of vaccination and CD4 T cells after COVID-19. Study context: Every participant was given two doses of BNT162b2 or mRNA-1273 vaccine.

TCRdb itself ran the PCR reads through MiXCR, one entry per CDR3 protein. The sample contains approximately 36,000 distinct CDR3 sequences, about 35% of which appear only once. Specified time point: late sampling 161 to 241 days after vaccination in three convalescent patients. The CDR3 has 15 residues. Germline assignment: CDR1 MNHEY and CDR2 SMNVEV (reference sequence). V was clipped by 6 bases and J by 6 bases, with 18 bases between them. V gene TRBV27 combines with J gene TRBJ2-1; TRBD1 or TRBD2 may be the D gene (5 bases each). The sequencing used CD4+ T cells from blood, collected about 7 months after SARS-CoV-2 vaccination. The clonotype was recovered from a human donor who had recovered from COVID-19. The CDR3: CASSLEGLARNEQFF. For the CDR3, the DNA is TGTGCCAGCAGCCTCGAGGGGCTAGCCCGCAATGAGCAGTTCTTC.